Following are 31 T cell receptor beta chains from one sample sequenced in a study of blood T cell repertoires in COVID-19 (TCRdb year 2020). Receptors were amplified or captured by the immunoSEQ multiplex PCR assay. This immuneACCESS table, as held by TCRdb, lists in-frame sequences with V and J called but not all clones. Of the missing ones, under half trace to an unresolved V gene in checked studies; the others have no known cause. The sample yields 150,000 or so clones; 70% to 90% were counted once. 0.63% of the sample is in the top ten clones. Sequencing input: peripheral blood. The receptors shown here come from a man aged 60 to 69 with COVID-19, enrolled during active disease.

The chain links TRBV4-3 to TRBJ1-5; possible D gene TRBD1, 5 bases. CDR1 LGHNA and CDR2 YSLEER come from the germline V gene. CDR3 length equals 13 residues. Trimming cost V 3 bases and J 4 bases, with 7 bases left between them. Here the CDR3 DNA reads TGCGCCAGCAGCCAGGGGCATAATCAGCCCCAGCATTTT. Residues: CASSQGHNQPQHF.

For this clone: Other nucleotide sequences from this sample produce the same CDR3. The rearrangement joins TRBV29-1 to TRBJ1-2; the D gene is possibly TRBD1 (5 bases). This CDR3 is built from 11 residues. Germline lookup yields CDR1 SQVTM and CDR2 ANQGSEA. Trimming removed 6 bases at V and 7 bases at J, with 12 bases between. CDR3 bases: TGCAGCGTCGAGCAGGGAAGTGGCTACACCTTC. Its translation: CSVEQGSGYTF.

A single count supports this clone. The chain employs TRBV29-1 and TRBJ2-7, with a possible D match to TRBD1 (6 bases). Germline V gene data show CDR1 as SQVTM and CDR2 as ANQGSEA. V was clipped by 4 bases and J by 0 bases, with 31 bases between them. The CDR3 has 20 residues. The DNA for the CDR3 is TGCAGCGTTGCTCGGACAGCGAGTTCCCCAAAGCTACGCTCCTCCTACGAGCAGTACTTC. Amino acids: CSVARTASSPKLRSSYEQYF.

The rearrangement uses TRBV4-1 and TRBJ2-5; 13 nucleotides match TRBD2. Germline V CDR1 and CDR2: MGHRA, YSYEKL. The CDR3 is made up of 16 amino acids. Trimming removed 3 bases from V and 1 base from J; junction bases left unmatched: 2. The CDR3 reads CASSQGTSGAQETQYF. The CDR3, as DNA: TGCGCCAGCAGCCAGGGGACTAGCGGGGCCCAAGAGACCCAGTACTTC.

The chain combines TRBV6-2 or TRBV6-3 with TRBJ1-2, with D unresolved. The CDR3 contains 13 residues. Trimming pared 6 bases from V and 4 bases from J, leaving 12 bases between. Germline V gene data show CDR1 as MNHEY and CDR2 as SVGEGT. Written as DNA, the CDR3 is TGTGCCAGCAGCCGCGACACCTTCTATGGCTACACCTTC. It encodes CASSRDTFYGYTF.

The genes are TRBV28 and TRBJ1-6; D is uncertain. The CDR3 is 12 residues long. In germline, CDR1 is MDHEN, CDR2 SYDVKM. Trimming pared 5 bases from V and 6 bases from J, leaving 5 bases between. CDR3 coding DNA: TGTGCCAGCAGTGTCTCTAATTCACCCCTCCACTTT. This encodes CASSVSNSPLHF.

With respect to this clone: The junction departs from germline at one end; a sequencing error may be responsible. The chain has TRBV7-9 and TRBJ1-4; D remains ambiguous. Germline CDR1 and CDR2: SEHNR and FQNEAQ (reference sequence). The CDR3 totals 11 residues. Here the CDR3 DNA reads TGTGCCAGCAGCTACAGTCCCTCGAACGTTTTT. Translation gives CASSYSPSNVF.

Written as DNA, the CDR3 is TGTGCCAGCAGCTTCGCCTCTAGCGGGAGGGACGAGCAGTTCTTC. Translated: CASSFASSGRDEQFF. This chain uses TRBV5-5 with TRBJ2-1, with 12 nucleotides matching TRBD2. The CDR3 contains 15 residues. Germline trimming cut 2 bases from V and 10 bases from J; bases unmatched to any gene: 7. Germline-derived CDR1 and CDR2 are SGHKS and YYEKEE (reference sequence).

For this clone: The same CDR3 is also encoded by other DNA sequences in this sample. The rearrangement joins TRBV6-8 to TRBJ2-1, with 12 positions matching TRBD2. The CDR3 extends over 19 amino acids. Looked up from germline, CDR1 is MNHGY and CDR2 is SAAAGT. V was clipped by 0 bases and J by 0 bases; unmatched bases: 6. In nucleotides, the CDR3 is TGTGCCAGCAGTTACTCGAAACTAGCGGGGGGCAGCTCCTACAATGAGCAGTTCTTC. It encodes CASSYSKLAGGSSYNEQFF.

The V gene is TRBV2, the J gene TRBJ2-5, with TRBD2 identical over 9 bases. The CDR3 runs 14 residues. CDR1 and CDR2 from the germline V gene are SNHLY and FYNNEI. The trim removed 5 bases at V and 5 bases at J, leaving 6 bases unmatched. The CDR3 reads CASSPGLAGETQYF. CDR3 coding DNA: TGTGCCAGCAGTCCGGGACTAGCCGGTGAGACCCAGTACTTC.

The gene calls are TRBV5-1 and TRBJ2-3; a weak D match, TRBD2 (6 bases). Germline loops: CDR1 SGHRS, CDR2 YFSETQ. This CDR3 region has 15 residues. V dropped 4 bases and J dropped 2 bases, with 14 bases sitting between them. The CDR3, as DNA: TGCGCCAGCAGCCTCGTGGGGGGAGTCACAGATACGCAGTATTTT. Encoded protein: CASSLVGGVTDTQYF.

The CDR3 sequence is CATSDFHAPDRAYGYTF. The DNA of the CDR3 is TGTGCCACCAGTGATTTCCACGCACCGGACAGGGCCTATGGCTACACCTTC. The gene calls are TRBV24-1 and TRBJ1-2; TRBD1 agrees at 8 bases. V dropped 1 base and J dropped 4; count of bases not matched to a gene: 10. The germline V gene has CDR1 KGHDR and CDR2 SFDVKD. This CDR3 contains 17 residues.

V and J are TRBV6-2 or TRBV6-3 and TRBJ1-4; 8 bases agree with TRBD1. The CDR3 covers 16 residues. Germline V lookup: CDR1 MNHEY, CDR2 SVGEGT. V trimming: 4 bases; J trimming: 8 bases; junction bases outside the gene matches: 12. CDR3 region: CASSSPRTGRIEKLFF. Written as DNA, the CDR3 is TGTGCCAGCAGTTCGCCAAGGACAGGGCGGATCGAAAAACTGTTTTTT.

This clone was observed once. The CDR3: CASSSPVQTNTDTQYF. In DNA, the CDR3 is TGTGCCAGCAGTTCCCCAGTCCAAACAAACACAGATACGCAGTATTTT. J is TRBJ2-3 and V is TRBV28; D is ambiguous. Trimming removed 4 bases from V and 2 bases from J, with 16 bases in between. CDR1 is MDHEN, CDR2 SYDVKM, per germline. CDR3 length equals 16 residues.

The chain joins TRBV14 to TRBJ2-5; 15 bases match TRBD2. Germline V gene sequence: CDR1 SGHDN, CDR2 FVKESK. The CDR3 runs 16 residues. V dropped 4 bases and J dropped 4; count of bases not matched to a gene: 4. The CDR3: CASSPGLAGGRETQYF. The DNA for the CDR3 is TGTGCCAGCAGCCCCGGACTAGCGGGAGGGCGAGAGACCCAGTACTTC. The full variable domain, completed using reference TRBV14 and TRBJ2-5, is EAGVTQFPSHSVIEKGQTVTLRCDPISGHDNLYWYRRVMGKEIKFLLHFVKESKQDESGMPNNRFLAERTGGTYSTLKVQPAELEDSGVYFCASSPGLAGGRETQYFGPGTRLLVL.

As to this clone: This same CDR3 is encoded by further DNA sequences in the sample. This sequence joins TRBV30 and TRBJ1-2; the match to TRBD1 covers 7 bases. The J segment lost 5 bases and the V segment lost 3 bases, leaving 6 bases of the junction unmatched. CDR3 length: 13 amino acids. The germline V gene has CDR1 GTSNPN and CDR2 SVGIG (reference sequence). The CDR3 DNA sequence: TGTGCCTGGAGCCGACAGGGAGGATATGGCTACACCTTC. Translation gives CAWSRQGGYGYTF.

This sequence joins TRBV10-3 and TRBJ1-4, with D maybe TRBD1 (5 bases). CDR3 length equals 14 residues. CDR1 is ENHRY and CDR2 is SYGVKD in the germline V gene. Between the trimmed V and J ends, which lost 5 bases and 0 bases, there was a span of 7 bases. The CDR3 DNA follows: TGTGCCATCAGTCCAGGGACAACTAATGAAAAACTGTTTTTT. Translated, it gives CAISPGTTNEKLFF.

CDR3 in DNA: TGTGCCAGCAGCCCATTCTTGACTAGCGGGGTTTCTGAGCAGTTCTTC. Amino acids: CASSPFLTSGVSEQFF. This chain joins TRBV5-5 and TRBJ2-1; 11 bases are a match to TRBD2. CDR3 size: 16 residues. Germline trimming cut 4 bases from V and 9 bases from J; bases unmatched to any gene: 12. Germline CDR1 reads SGHKS; CDR2 reads YYEKEE (reference sequence).

The J gene is TRBJ2-3, the V gene TRBV6-5, with D possibly TRBD1 on 6 matching bases. With 7 bases removed from V and 4 bases from J, the gap between germline ends came to 12 bases. This CDR3 has 13 amino acids. Per germline, CDR1 MNHEY and CDR2 SVGAGI. CDR3 coding DNA: TGTGCCAGCAATCCGACAGGAGCAGATACGCAGTATTTT. Translation gives CASNPTGADTQYF.

The chain combines TRBV5-6 with TRBJ1-1; 12 bases agree with TRBD1. Germline V gives CDR1 SGHDT, CDR2 YYEEEE. With V trimmed by 3 bases and J by 2 bases, 2 bases remained unmatched. The CDR3 sequence is 15 residues long. The CDR3 DNA reads as TGTGCCAGCAGCTGGGGACAGGGGGCAAACACTGAAGCTTTCTTT. It translates to CASSWGQGANTEAFF.

The chain is built from TRBV6-5 and TRBJ1-1; no clear D. CDR3 length: 14 residues. The germline V and J ends were trimmed by 0 bases and 2 bases, with 7 bases remaining between them. From germline, CDR1 is MNHEY and CDR2 SVGAGI. CDR3 sequence (DNA): TGTGCCAGCAGTTACTCAGAGAGCAACACTGAAGCTTTCTTT. Residues: CASSYSESNTEAFF.

The rearrangement uses TRBV9 and TRBJ2-5; D is unresolved. In germline, CDR1 is SGDLS, CDR2 YYNGEE. Trimming cost V 4 bases and J 3 bases, with 4 bases left between them. CDR3 length: 11 amino acids. The CDR3 sequence is CASSREETQYF. For the CDR3, the DNA is TGTGCCAGCAGCCGGGAAGAGACCCAGTACTTC.

This chain joins TRBV5-5 and TRBJ2-1; no reliable D call. This CDR3 is 13 amino acids long. V was clipped by 1 base and J by 6 bases, with 8 bases between them. From germline, CDR1 is SGHKS and CDR2 YYEKEE (reference sequence). CDR3 sequence: CASSLRSTNEQFF. The CDR3 coding sequence is TGTGCCAGCAGCTTGCGGTCAACCAATGAGCAGTTCTTC.

This chain joins TRBV12-5 and TRBJ2-3; D might be TRBD2 (7 bases). The CDR3 is 13 amino acids. Germline loops: CDR1 LGHNT, CDR2 FRNRAP. DNA of the CDR3: TGTGCCAGCGGGACAACTAGCACAGATACGCAGTATTTT. Encoded protein: CASGTTSTDTQYF. Full variable domain (rest looked up from reference TRBV12-5 and TRBJ2-3): DARVTQTPRHKVTEMGQEVTMRCQPILGHNTVFWYRQTMMQGLELLAYFRNRAPLDDSGMPKDRFSAEMPDATLATLKIQPSEPRDSAVYFCASGTTSTDTQYFGPGTRLTVL.

The rearrangement uses TRBV9 and TRBJ2-1, with 8 bases that match TRBD1. Germline assignment: CDR1 SGDLS and CDR2 YYNGEE. The CDR3 spans 16 residues. J lost 1 base, V lost 4 bases, and 7 bases had no gene match. The CDR3 reads CASSTLGQGSYNEQFF. DNA of the CDR3: TGTGCCAGCAGCACCCTTGGACAGGGATCCTACAATGAGCAGTTCTTC.

The chain recombines TRBV7-2 with TRBJ2-2; TRBD2 matches at 14 bases. Germline V gene lookup returns CDR1 SGHTA and CDR2 FQGNSA. This CDR3 comprises 18 residues. Unmatched junction bases numbered 6, after V lost 4 bases and J lost 2 bases. In nucleotides, the CDR3 is TGTGCCAGCAGCTCCCCGGGACTAGCGGGAGCCAACACCGGGGAGCTGTTTTTT. Translation gives CASSSPGLAGANTGELFF.

The chain uses TRBV12-5 and TRBJ2-1; no definite D call. CDR1 LGHNT and CDR2 FRNRAP come from the germline V gene. The germline V and J ends were trimmed by 5 bases and 5 bases, with 4 bases remaining between them. This CDR3 spans 11 amino acids. CDR3 loop: CASGPHNEQFF. CDR3 nucleotides: TGTGCTAGTGGTCCTCACAATGAGCAGTTCTTC.

The chain combines TRBV6-5 with TRBJ1-2; TRBD1 is a possible D gene (5 bases). Trimming stripped 5 bases from V and 4 bases from J, with 11 bases between. Germline loops: CDR1 MNHEY, CDR2 SVGAGI. CDR3 length: 13 amino acids. The CDR3 DNA reads as TGTGCCAGCAGTCTCTGGGGGGGCTATGGCTACACCTTC. Protein: CASSLWGGYGYTF.

The CDR3: CASSLSGIGNSPLHF. CDR3 bases: TGCGCCAGCAGCTTGTCCGGGATAGGAAATTCACCCCTCCACTTT. This rearrangement joins TRBV5-1 to TRBJ1-6; D gene unclear. The V gene lost 1 base and the J gene lost 7 bases, with 12 bases spanning the gap. Germline CDR1 reads SGHRS; CDR2 reads YFSETQ. The CDR3 has 15 residues. The complete variable domain, with remaining parts taken from reference TRBV5-1 and TRBJ1-6, reads KAGVTQTPRYLIKTRGQQVTLSCSPISGHRSVSWYQQTPGQGLQFLFEYFSETQRNKGNFPGRFSGRQFSNSRSEMNVSTLELGDSALYLCASSLSGIGNSPLHFGNGTRLTVT.

This rearrangement joins TRBV7-3 to TRBJ1-6; 7 bases line up with TRBD1. CDR1 is SGHTA and CDR2 is FQGTGA in the germline V gene. V shed 5 bases and J 6 bases; nucleotides not matched to a gene: 4. The CDR3 contains 14 residues. The CDR3 region has the DNA TGTGCCAGCAGCCAGGGGACAGCTAATTCACCCCTCCACTTT. Translated, it gives CASSQGTANSPLHF.

V is TRBV3-1 (or the pseudogene TRBV3-2) and J is TRBJ1-6; 8 positions match TRBD1. Trimming at V came to 1 base and at J to 9 bases, leaving 5 bases not matched to a gene. The length of the CDR3 is 15 residues. Looked up from germline, CDR1 is LGHDT and CDR2 is YNNKEL (reference sequence). The CDR3 region has the DNA TGTGCCAGCAGCCAAGGCAGGGGGCAAGTTTCACCCCTCCACTTT. This translates into CASSQGRGQVSPLHF.